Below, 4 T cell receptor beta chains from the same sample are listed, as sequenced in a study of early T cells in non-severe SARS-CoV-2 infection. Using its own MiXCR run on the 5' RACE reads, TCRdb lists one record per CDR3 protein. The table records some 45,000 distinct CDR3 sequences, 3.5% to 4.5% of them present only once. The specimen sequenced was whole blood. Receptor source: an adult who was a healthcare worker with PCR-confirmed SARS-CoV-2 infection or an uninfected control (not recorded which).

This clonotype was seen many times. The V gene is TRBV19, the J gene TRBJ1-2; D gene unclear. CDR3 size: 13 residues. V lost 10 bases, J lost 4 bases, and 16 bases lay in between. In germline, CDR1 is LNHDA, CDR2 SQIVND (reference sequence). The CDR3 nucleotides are TGTGCCACTGCGGTGACTTCTGGCTATGGCTACACCTTC. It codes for CATAVTSGYGYTF.

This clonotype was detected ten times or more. The CDR3 region has the DNA TGTGCCAGTAGTATCTCGGGGGCCTCTTCCAAAAACATTCAGTACTTC. Amino acids: CASSISGASSKNIQYF. This chain uses TRBV19 with TRBJ2-4; perhaps D is TRBD1 or TRBD2 (6 bases each). The CDR3 extends over 16 amino acids. CDR1 is LNHDA and CDR2 is SQIVND in the germline V gene (reference sequence). Trimming took off 3 bases at V and 2 bases at J, with 14 bases between the two ends.

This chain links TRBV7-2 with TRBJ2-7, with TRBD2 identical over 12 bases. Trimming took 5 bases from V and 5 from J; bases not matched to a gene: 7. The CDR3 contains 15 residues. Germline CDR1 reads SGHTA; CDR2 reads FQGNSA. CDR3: CASSHLAGGPNEQYF. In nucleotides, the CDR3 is TGTGCCAGCAGCCATCTAGCGGGAGGGCCGAACGAGCAGTACTTC. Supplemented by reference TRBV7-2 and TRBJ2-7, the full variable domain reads GAGVSQSPSNKVTEKGKDVELRCDPISGHTALYWYRQSLGQGLEFLIYFQGNSAPDKSGLPSDRFSAERTGGSVSTLTIQRTQQEDSAVYLCASSHLAGGPNEQYFGPGTRLTVT.

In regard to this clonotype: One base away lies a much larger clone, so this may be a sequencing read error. CDR3 DNA: TGTGCCAGCAGCTTCCAATCCTGGGCCGGGGGGCTGTTTTTT. Amino acids: CASSFQSWAGGLFF. The rearrangement links TRBV11-2 to TRBJ2-2; the D gene is possibly TRBD2 (6 bases). This CDR3 contains 14 residues. Per the germline V gene, CDR1 is SGHAT and CDR2 is FQNNGV.